These 3 T cell receptor beta chains came from one sample sequenced in a study of cytomegalovirus exposure and HLA in healthy donors. The PCR contained 60 Vbeta and 13 Jbeta primers. Sequencing was performed with immunoSEQ multiplex PCR; in TCRdb, only in-frame clones are kept and a portion is missing. The repertoire holds roughly 110,000 clones, with 70% to 85% as singletons. Sequenced: PBMCs. The receptor set was obtained from a boy between 10 and 17 years old in good health and CMV-seronegative.

J is TRBJ2-3 and V is TRBV4-3; D possibly corresponds to TRBD2 (5 bases). This CDR3 has 13 amino acids. CDR1 and CDR2 from the germline V gene are LGHNA and YSLEER. V was trimmed by 3 bases and J by 5 bases, leaving 9 bases between them. CDR3 in DNA: TGCGCCAGCAGCCAGAGGGAACGAGATACGCAGTATTTT. This gives the protein CASSQRERDTQYF.

The V gene is TRBV18, the J gene TRBJ1-1, with TRBD1 matching 10 bases. The CDR3 has 14 residues. The J segment lost 3 bases and the V segment lost 6 bases, leaving 4 bases of the junction unmatched. Germline V gene sequence: CDR1 KGHSH, CDR2 LQKENI. This CDR3 is CASSWDRGHTEAFF. CDR3 DNA sequence: TGTGCCAGCTCTTGGGACAGGGGCCACACTGAAGCTTTCTTT.

This clone occurred once. The chain recombines TRBV11-2 with TRBJ1-2; D uncertain. This CDR3 region has 12 residues. V was clipped by 4 bases and J by 5 bases, with 8 bases between them. The germline CDR1 and CDR2 sequences are SGHAT and FQNNGV. CDR3 nucleotide sequence: TGTGCCAGCAGCTCGTCGGTTTATGGCTACACCTTC. Protein product: CASSSSVYGYTF.